This entry concerns a single TCR beta chain. The antigen is not known. Germline V CDR1 and CDR2: MNHEY, SVGAGI. The length of the CDR3 is 14 residues. V was clipped by 6 bases and J by 1 base; unmatched bases: 1. Both about-4-week and about-12-week second-dose recipients were combined. This specimen comes from a study of T cell responses to AZD1222 COVID-19 vaccine. Overall study findings and caveats: Close to half of all spike-specific TCRs reportedly target regions of the variants that are unmutated.

Libraries were prepared by immunoSEQ multiplex PCR; TCRdb keeps only in-frame clonotypes and omits some of them. The table includes some 150,000 clones, approximately 90% detected once. The chain joins TRBV6-5 to TRBJ1-1; 11 nucleotides align to TRBD1. The sequence came from an adult who received the AZD1222 COVID-19 vaccine. The specimen was peripheral blood, collected 28 days after the second AZD1222 dose. The CDR3 is CASRDRGQNTEAFF. CDR3 bases: TGTGCCAGCAGGGACAGGGGGCAGAACACTGAAGCTTTCTTT.